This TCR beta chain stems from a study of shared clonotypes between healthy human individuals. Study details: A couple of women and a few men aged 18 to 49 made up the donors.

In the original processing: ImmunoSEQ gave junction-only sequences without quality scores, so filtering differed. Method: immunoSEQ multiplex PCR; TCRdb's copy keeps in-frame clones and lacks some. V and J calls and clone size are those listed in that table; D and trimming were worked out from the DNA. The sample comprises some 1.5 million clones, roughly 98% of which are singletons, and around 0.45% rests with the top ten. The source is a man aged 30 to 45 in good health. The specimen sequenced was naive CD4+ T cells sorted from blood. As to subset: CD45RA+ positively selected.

The CDR3 protein is CASSLQGEPRGEQYF. The DNA of the CDR3 is TGTGCCAGCAGTTTACAGGGAGAACCTAGGGGGGAGCAGTACTTC. The V and J genes are TRBV28 and TRBJ2-7, with a weak D call TRBD1 (6 bases). V lost 2 bases, J lost 7 bases, and 18 bases lay in between. The CDR3 contains 15 residues. The germline gives CDR1 MDHEN, CDR2 SYDVKM.